The 3 T cell receptor beta chains listed next were all sequenced from one sample in a study of T-cell reconstitution after alpha-beta-depleted transplantation in children. Library preparation (for TCRbeta) was performed with unique molecular identifiers. One entry per CDR3 protein, called by TCRdb with MiXCR from the PCR reads. The data contain almost 250,000 distinct CDR3 sequences, about 23% of them singletons. Sequenced material: PBMCs, taken before TCRalphabeta/CD19-depleted stem cell transplant. All receptors come from a girl aged 2 to 10 with Fanconi anemia, due to receive a stem cell transplant.

The chain recombines TRBV20-1 with TRBJ2-7, with a weak D call TRBD2 (5 bases). Trimming removed 8 bases from V and 4 bases from J, with 12 bases in between. CDR1 and CDR2 from the germline V gene are DFQATT and SNEGSKA (reference sequence). This CDR3 is built from 11 residues. The CDR3, as DNA: TGCAGTTCCGGGGATGGTTACGAGCAGTACTTC. This encodes CSSGDGYEQYF.

The chain has TRBV29-1 and TRBJ1-1; D perhaps matches TRBD1 (5 bases). V was pared by 4 bases and J by 6 bases, with 12 bases between. The CDR3 consists of 12 residues. CDR1 is SQVTM and CDR2 is ANQGSEA in the germline V gene. CDR3 sequence: CSVGWGRAEAFF. The CDR3, as DNA: TGCAGCGTTGGATGGGGGAGGGCTGAAGCTTTCTTT.

This clonotype has a count of ten or more. The rearrangement uses TRBV5-1 and TRBJ2-3; 10 nucleotides match TRBD2. The germline CDR1 and CDR2 sequences are SGHRS and YFSETQ. Trimming removed 3 bases from V and 2 bases from J; junction bases left unmatched: 3. CDR3 size: 15 residues. CDR3 DNA: TGCGCCAGCAGCTATAGCGGGAGGCACACAGATACGCAGTATTTT. Protein sequence: CASSYSGRHTDTQYF.